This T cell receptor (beta chain) was identified during a study of T cells after yellow fever vaccination. Findings of the study overall: Abundant clonotypes (contaminants from the bulk population) could be present in FACS-sorted repertoires. Booster samples showed a return of most primary-vaccination clones (around 96% CD4, about 88% CD8). It was a small share of clonotypes that appeared in both CD4 and CD8 compartments.

This clonotype showed up just a few times. Its cognate antigen is unknown. 5'RACE template switching produced TCR cDNA carrying a universal primer site and UMIs. One entry per CDR3 protein results from TCRdb running MiXCR on the 5' RACE reads. The repertoire holds 60,000 to 85,000 distinct CDR3 sequences, with roughly 6.9% as singletons. Trimming shortened V by 6 bases and J by 8 bases, and 16 bases separated the two germline ends. The CDR3 has 13 residues. Germline-derived CDR1 and CDR2 are MNHEY and SMNVEV (reference sequence). The TCR originated in a young man who received the YFV17D yellow fever vaccine. This chain uses TRBV27 with TRBJ1-2; D may be TRBD1 (6 bases). Sequences were derived from CD8+ T cells sorted from PBMCs, sampled 5 days after the first yellow fever vaccination. Here the CDR3 reads CASRPTGLGGYTF. The CDR3 bases are TGTGCCAGCAGGCCTACAGGGCTCGGAGGCTACACCTTC.